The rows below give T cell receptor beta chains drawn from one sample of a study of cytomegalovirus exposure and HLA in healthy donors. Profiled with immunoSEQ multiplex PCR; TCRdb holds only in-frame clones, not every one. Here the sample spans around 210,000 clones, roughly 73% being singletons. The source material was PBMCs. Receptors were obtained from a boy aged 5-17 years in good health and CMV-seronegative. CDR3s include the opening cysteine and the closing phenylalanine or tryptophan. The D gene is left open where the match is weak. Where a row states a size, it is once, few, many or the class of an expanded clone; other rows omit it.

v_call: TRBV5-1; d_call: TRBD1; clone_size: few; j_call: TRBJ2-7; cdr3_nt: TGCGCCAGCAGCTTGCTCACAGGGGAGATCGAGCAGTACTTC; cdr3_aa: CASSLLTGEIEQYF
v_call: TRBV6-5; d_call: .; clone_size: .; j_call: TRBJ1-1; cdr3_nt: TGTGCCAGCAGTTCCCGAGGCGACACTGAAGCTTTCTTT; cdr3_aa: CASSSRGDTEAFF
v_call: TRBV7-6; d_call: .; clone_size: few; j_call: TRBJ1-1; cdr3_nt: TGTGCCAGCAGCTTAAGAACGGGAGCTGAAGCTTTCTTT; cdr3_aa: CASSLRTGAEAFF
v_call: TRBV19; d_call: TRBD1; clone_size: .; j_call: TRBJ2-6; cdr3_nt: TGTGCCAGTAGTATCGGACAGGGGGCGCCTGGGGCCAACGTCCTGACTTTC; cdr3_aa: CASSIGQGAPGANVLTF
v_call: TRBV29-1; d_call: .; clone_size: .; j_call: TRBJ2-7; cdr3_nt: TGCAGCGTTGAGGGAGCGGGCAAAGCTTCCTACGAGCAGTACTTC; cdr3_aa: CSVEGAGKASYEQYF
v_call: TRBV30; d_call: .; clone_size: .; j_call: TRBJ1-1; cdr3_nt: TGTGCCTGGAGTGTACGGGTTGAAGCTTTCTTT; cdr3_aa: CAWSVRVEAFF
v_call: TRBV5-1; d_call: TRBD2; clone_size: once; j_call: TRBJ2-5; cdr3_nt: TGCGCCAGCAGCTTGGTGGGACTAGCGGGACCCGAGACCCAGTACTTC; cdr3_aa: CASSLVGLAGPETQYF
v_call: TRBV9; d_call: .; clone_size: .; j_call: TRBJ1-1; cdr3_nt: TGTGCCAGCAGCGTCACCCCATTCGTCAGGGGCGCTGAAGCTTTCTTT; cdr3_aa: CASSVTPFVRGAEAFF
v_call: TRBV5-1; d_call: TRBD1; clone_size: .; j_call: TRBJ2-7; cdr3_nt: TGCGCCAGCAGCACGGGACAGGGGGACTACGAGCAGTACTTC; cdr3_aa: CASSTGQGDYEQYF
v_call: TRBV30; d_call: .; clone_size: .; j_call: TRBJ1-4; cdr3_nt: TGTGCCTGGAGTGTACAGGATAAGGGGACTGCTGAAAAACTGTTTTTT; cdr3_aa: CAWSVQDKGTAEKLFF
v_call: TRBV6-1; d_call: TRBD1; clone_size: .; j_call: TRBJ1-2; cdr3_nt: TGTGCCAGCAGTGAAAAGATGCAGGGGGCTGTCTATGGCTACACCTTC; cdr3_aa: CASSEKMQGAVYGYTF
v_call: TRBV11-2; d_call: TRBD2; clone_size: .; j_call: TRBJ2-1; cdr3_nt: TGTGCCAGCAGCTTTAGGGGCGGGGGGGCCTACAATGAGCAGTTCTTC; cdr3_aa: CASSFRGGGAYNEQFF
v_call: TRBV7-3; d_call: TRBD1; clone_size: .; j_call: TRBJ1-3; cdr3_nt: TGTGCCAGCAGCCTGACAGGGCCTGGAAACACCATATATTTT; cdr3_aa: CASSLTGPGNTIYF
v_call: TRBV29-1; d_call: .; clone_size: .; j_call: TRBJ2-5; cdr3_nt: TGCAGCGCCAAACAGGGAGGGTTCGGAGAGACCCAGTACTTC; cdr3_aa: CSAKQGGFGETQYF
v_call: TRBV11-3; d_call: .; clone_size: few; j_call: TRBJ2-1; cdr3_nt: TGTGCCAGTTCACAGGGATCGGGTTCCTACAATGAGCAGTTCTTC; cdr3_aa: CASSQGSGSYNEQFF
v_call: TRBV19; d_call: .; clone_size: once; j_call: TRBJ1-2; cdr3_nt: TGTGCCAGTAGTATTTTGGCGGGGGGCTATGGCTACACCTTC; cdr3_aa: CASSILAGGYGYTF
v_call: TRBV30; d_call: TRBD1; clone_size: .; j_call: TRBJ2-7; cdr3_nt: TGTGCCTGGACCAAACCCGGGACAGAGTCCTACGAGCAGTACTTC; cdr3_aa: CAWTKPGTESYEQYF
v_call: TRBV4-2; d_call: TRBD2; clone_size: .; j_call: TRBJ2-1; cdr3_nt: TGTGCCAGCAGCCAAGTTCCAGCGGGACCCACGAATGAGCAGTTCTTC; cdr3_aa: CASSQVPAGPTNEQFF
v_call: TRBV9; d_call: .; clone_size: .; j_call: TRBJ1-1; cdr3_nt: TGTGCCAGCAGCGTGGGGGGGCGCCCCGGGACTGAAGCTTTCTTT; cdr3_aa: CASSVGGRPGTEAFF
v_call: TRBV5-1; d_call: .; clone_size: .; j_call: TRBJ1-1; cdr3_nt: TGCGCCAGCAGCTTAGAGGGCACTGAAGCTTTCTTT; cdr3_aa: CASSLEGTEAFF
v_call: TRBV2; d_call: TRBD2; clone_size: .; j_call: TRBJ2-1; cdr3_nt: TGTGCCAGCACGGGGGGGAGCTCCTACAATGAGCAGTTCTTC; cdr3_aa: CASTGGSSYNEQFF
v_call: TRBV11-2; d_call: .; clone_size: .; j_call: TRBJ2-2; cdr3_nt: TGTGCCAGCAGCTTCGACAGAACTACAGCCCTCGGGGAGCTGTTTTTT; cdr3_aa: CASSFDRTTALGELFF
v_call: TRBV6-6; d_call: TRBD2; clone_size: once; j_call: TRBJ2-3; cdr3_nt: TGTGCCAGCAGTTACGGGCGGGGCGGGGGGATAGATACGCAGTATTTT; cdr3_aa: CASSYGRGGGIDTQYF
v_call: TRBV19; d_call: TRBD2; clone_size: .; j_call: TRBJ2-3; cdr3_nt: TGTGCCACTAGGGGAGGGAATCAGTATTTT; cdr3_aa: CATRGGNQYF
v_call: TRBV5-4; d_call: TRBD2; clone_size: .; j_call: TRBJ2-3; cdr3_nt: TGTGCCAGCAGCTTGGCCAGGGGCGGGGGGGCCGCAGATACGCAGTATTTT; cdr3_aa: CASSLARGGGAADTQYF
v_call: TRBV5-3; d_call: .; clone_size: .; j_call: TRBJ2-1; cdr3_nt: TGTGCCAGAAGCCGGCCCGACTGCCCATCCTACAATGAGCAGTTCTTC; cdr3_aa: CARSRPDCPSYNEQFF
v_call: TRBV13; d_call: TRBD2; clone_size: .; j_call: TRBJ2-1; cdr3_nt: TGTGCCAGCAGCTTAGGCGGGACTAGCCTGAATGAGCAGTTCTTC; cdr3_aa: CASSLGGTSLNEQFF
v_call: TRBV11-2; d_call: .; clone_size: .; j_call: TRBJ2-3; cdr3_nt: TGTGCCAGCAGCAAATCCGGGACAAGCGTGGGGGATACGCAGTATTTT; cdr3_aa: CASSKSGTSVGDTQYF
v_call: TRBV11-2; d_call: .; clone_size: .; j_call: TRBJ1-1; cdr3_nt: TGTGCCAGCAGCTTAGGTGTGTGGGGGCTCGGTGAAGCTTTCTTT; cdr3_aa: CASSLGVWGLGEAFF
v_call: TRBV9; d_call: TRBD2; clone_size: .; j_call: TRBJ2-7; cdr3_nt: TGTGCCAGCAGCGCCGGACTAGCGGGGGATTACGAGCAGTACTTC; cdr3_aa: CASSAGLAGDYEQYF
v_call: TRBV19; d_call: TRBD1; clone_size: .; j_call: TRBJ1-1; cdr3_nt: TGTGCCAGTATCCCCCGACAGGGTGGCACGAACACTGAAGCTTTCTTT; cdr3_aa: CASIPRQGGTNTEAFF
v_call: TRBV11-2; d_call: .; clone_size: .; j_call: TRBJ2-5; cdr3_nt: TGTGCCAGCAGCTTACTTGGGCATCTGCAAGAGACCCAGTACTTC; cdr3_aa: CASSLLGHLQETQYF
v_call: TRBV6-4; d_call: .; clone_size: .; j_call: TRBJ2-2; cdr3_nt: TGTGCCAGCAGTGCGGAGAGAGCCGGCGGGGAGCTGTTTTTT; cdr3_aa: CASSAERAGGELFF